This T cell receptor beta chain was retrieved from a study of regulatory T cells in long-lasting Graves disease. Study information: For a period under 3 months, newly diagnosed Graves' patients had taken antithyroid drugs. Study-wide results and limits: More public clonotypes were shared by persistent patients (approximately 3,000) than by new patients (roughly 970).

Library construction for TCR beta used iRepertoire HTBI primers and Arm-PCR of CDR3 regions. TCRdb used MiXCR to reprocess the multiplex PCR reads, holding one entry per CDR3 protein. The sample gives fewer than 350,000 distinct CDR3 sequences, over 15% of which show up once; about 39% is in the top ten. Time point meaning: newly diagnosed GD, antithyroid drugs for less than 3 months. The TCR library used RNA extracted from PBMCs. Blood from the periphery, about 9.2 milliliters in all, was drawn into EDTA tubes. This clonotype came up many times. Its antigen is unknown. Germline values: CDR1 SNHLY, CDR2 FYNNEI. The V and J ends lost 6 bases and 0 bases respectively, with 15 bases between them. CDR3 size: 16 residues.

The chain couples TRBV2 to TRBJ2-1; D is ambiguous. The source material was peripheral blood mononuclear cells (PBMCs), sampled at new diagnosis, from a patient treated with antithyroid drugs. This receptor was taken from a female donor with Graves disease. CDR3 DNA: TGTGCCAGCAGGGGTGGGATAGAGAGCTCCTACAATGAGCAGTTCTTC. It codes for CASRGGIESSYNEQFF.